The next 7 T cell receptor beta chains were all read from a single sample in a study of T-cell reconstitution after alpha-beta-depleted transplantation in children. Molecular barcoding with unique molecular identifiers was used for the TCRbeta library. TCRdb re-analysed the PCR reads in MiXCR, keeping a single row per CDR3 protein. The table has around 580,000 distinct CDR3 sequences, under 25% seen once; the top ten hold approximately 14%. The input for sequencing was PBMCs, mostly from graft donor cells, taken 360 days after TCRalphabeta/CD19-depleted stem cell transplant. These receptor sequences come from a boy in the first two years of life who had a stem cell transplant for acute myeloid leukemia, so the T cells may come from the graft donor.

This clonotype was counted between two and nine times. The CDR3 loop reads CASSQDEGISPLHF. CDR3 in DNA: TGCGCCAGCAGCCAAGATGAGGGTATCTCACCCCTCCACTTT. The chain links TRBV4-3 to TRBJ1-6; D uncertain. The CDR3 is 14 amino acids. The V end lost 0 bases, the J end lost 10 bases, and 10 bases lay between the germline ends. From germline, CDR1 is LGHNA and CDR2 YSLEER.

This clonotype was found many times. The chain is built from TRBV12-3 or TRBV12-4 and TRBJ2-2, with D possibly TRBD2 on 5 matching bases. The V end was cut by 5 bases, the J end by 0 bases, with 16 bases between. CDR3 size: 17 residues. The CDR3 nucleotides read TGTGCCAGCAGTACCGGAACGAGGGCAGCGAACACCGGGGAGCTGTTTTTT. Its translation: CASSTGTRAANTGELFF.

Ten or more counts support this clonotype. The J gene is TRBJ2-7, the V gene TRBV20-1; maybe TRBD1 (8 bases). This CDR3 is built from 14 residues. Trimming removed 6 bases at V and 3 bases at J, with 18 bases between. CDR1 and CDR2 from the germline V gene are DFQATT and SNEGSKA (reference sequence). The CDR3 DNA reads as TGCAGTGCCACAGGGGGGGGCCCCTACTACGAGCAGTACGTC. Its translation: CSATGGGPYYEQYV.

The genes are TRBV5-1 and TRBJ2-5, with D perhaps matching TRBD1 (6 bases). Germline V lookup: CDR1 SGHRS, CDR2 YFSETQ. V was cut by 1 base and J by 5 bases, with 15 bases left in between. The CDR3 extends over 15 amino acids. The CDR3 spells CASSLKIQGQETQYF. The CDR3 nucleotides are TGCGCCAGCAGCTTGAAAATCCAGGGGCAGGAGACCCAGTACTTC.

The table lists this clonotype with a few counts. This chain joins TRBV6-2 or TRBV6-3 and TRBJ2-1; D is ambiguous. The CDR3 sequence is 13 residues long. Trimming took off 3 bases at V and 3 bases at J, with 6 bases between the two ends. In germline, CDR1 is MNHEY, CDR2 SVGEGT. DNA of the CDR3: TGTGCCAGCAGTTATAGGGTCTACAATGAGCAGTTCTTC. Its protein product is CASSYRVYNEQFF.

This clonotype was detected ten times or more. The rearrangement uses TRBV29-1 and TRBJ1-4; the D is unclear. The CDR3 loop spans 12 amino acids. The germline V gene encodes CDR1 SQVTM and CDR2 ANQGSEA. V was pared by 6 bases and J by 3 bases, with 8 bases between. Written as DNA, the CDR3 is TGCAGCGTCCGGAGGTCTAATGAAAAACTGTTTTTT. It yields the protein CSVRRSNEKLFF.

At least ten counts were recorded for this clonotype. The CDR3 region has the DNA TGTGCCAGCAGTTACTCGGACGGACAGTTCAATTCACCCCTCCACTTT. Protein product: CASSYSDGQFNSPLHF. The J gene is TRBJ1-6, the V gene TRBV6-5, with D possibly matching TRBD1 (6 bases). Germline lookup yields CDR1 MNHEY and CDR2 SVGAGI. This CDR3 has 16 amino acids. V dropped 0 bases and J dropped 7 bases, with 13 bases sitting between them.